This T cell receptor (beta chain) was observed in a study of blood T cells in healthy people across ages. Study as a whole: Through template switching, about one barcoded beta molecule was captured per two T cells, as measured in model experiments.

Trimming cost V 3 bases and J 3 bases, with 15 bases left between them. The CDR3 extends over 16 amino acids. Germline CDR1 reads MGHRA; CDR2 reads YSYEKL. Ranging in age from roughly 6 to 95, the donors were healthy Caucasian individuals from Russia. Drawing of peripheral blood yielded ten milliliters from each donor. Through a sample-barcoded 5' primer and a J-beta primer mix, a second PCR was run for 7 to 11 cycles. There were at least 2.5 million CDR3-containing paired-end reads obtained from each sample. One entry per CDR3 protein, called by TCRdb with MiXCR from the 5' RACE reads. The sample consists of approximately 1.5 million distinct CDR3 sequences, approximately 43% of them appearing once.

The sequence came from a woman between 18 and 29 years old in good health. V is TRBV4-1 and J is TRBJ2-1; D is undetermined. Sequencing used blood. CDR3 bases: TGCGCCAGCAGCCAGCCTTTTAGGGCAAACTACAATGAGCAGTTCTTC. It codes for CASSQPFRANYNEQFF.